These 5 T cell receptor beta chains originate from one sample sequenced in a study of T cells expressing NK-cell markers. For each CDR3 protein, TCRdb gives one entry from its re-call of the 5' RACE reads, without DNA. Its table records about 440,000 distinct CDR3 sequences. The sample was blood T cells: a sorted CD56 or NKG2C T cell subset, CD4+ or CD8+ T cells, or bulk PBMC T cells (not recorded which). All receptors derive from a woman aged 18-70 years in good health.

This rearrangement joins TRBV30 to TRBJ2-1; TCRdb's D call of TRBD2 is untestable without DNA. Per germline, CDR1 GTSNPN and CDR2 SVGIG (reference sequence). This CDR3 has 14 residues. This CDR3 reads CAWRGRSSYNEQFF. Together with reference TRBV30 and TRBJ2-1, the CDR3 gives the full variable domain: SQTIHQWPATLVQPVGSPLSLECTVEGTSNPNLYWYRQAAGRGLQLLFYSVGIGQISSEVPQNLSASRPQDRQFILSSKKLLLSDSGFYLCAWRGRSSYNEQFFGPGTRLTVL.

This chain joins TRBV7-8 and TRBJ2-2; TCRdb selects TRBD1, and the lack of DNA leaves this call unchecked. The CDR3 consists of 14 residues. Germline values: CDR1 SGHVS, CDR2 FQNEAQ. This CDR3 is CASSMGQQTGELFF.

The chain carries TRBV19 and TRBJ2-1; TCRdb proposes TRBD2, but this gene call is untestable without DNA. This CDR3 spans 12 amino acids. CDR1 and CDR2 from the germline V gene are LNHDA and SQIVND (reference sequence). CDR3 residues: CASSTLAGRQFF.

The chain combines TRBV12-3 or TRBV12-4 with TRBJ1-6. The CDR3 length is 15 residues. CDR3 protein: CASSFEGPNNSPLHF.

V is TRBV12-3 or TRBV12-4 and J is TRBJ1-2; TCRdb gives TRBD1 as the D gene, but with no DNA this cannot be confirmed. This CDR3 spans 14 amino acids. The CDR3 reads CASRPAWTGYGYTF.